The rows below give T cell receptor beta chains drawn from one sample of a study of T cells in Graves' hyperthyroidism and ophthalmopathy. TCRdb passed the multiplex PCR reads through MiXCR, listing each CDR3 protein once. This sample has fewer than 350,000 distinct CDR3 sequences, with 21% found just once. Sequenced: blood. Receptors originate from a woman in her fifties or sixties with Graves' hyperthyroidism. The CDR3 runs from the conserved cysteine through the conserved F or W.

TRBV12-3/TRBV12-4 | CASGTAQLVNEQFF
TRBV20-1 | CSARTSPMFYEQYF
TRBV4-2 | CASSQGRERSYNEQFF
TRBV24-1 | CATSDSDGPSGNTIYF
TRBV10-3 | CAIASTFEQYF
TRBV6-1 | CASKENRGRDEQFF
TRBV7-6 | CASRPTSGLYNEQFF
TRBV20-1 | CSARGGTSSGNTIYF
TRBV5-1 | CASSLQINNGLEQFF
TRBV10-3 | CAISESRQGRSGYTF
TRBV30 | CAWSAGTGSFRTYEQYF
TRBV7-2 | CASSLKRERPYEQYF
TRBV19 | CASTPLAGRTDTQYF
TRBV2 | CASGGTGSHEQFF